The source of this T cell receptor beta chain is a study of blood T cell repertoires in COVID-19. This clone was detected only a few times. Trimming removed 5 bases from V and 8 bases from J; junction bases left unmatched: 11. The CDR3 spans 15 residues. The germline gives CDR1 SEHNR, CDR2 FQNEAQ (reference sequence). The repertoire was sequenced with immunoSEQ multiplex PCR; TCRdb's copy has only in-frame clones and lacks some. The sample includes 150,000 to 200,000 clones, around nine tenths seen only once; the top ten take approximately 0.93%. This clonotype was obtained from a woman younger than 35 who had recovered from COVID-19. Material for sequencing was peripheral blood. The chain has TRBV7-9 and TRBJ2-1, with 8 bases identical to TRBD1. The CDR3 spells CASSPPSPTGDEQFF. The CDR3 DNA reads TGTGCCAGCAGCCCCCCCTCCCCGACAGGGGATGAGCAGTTCTTC.